The rows below give T cell receptor beta chains drawn from one sample of a study of beta chain features in type 1 diabetes. Sequencing used immunoSEQ multiplex PCR; TCRdb keeps in-frame clones, though not all of them. The repertoire holds hundreds of thousands of clones, with 11% to 15% as singletons. The sequenced sample consisted of central memory CD4+ T cells from blood. The receptor source for this set is a man younger than 40 in good health. Each CDR3 is given without its conserved first and last residue. The order of the fields is CDR3 protein, D gene, V gene, J gene. D genes are given only for firm matches.

CDR3aa: ATSRELLAGGETQY; d_gene: TRBD2; v_gene: TRBV15; j_gene: TRBJ2-5
CDR3aa: ASSFAGELF; d_gene: NA; v_gene: TRBV11-3; j_gene: TRBJ2-2
CDR3aa: ASSRISGGSSYNEQF; d_gene: TRBD2; v_gene: TRBV18; j_gene: TRBJ2-1
CDR3aa: AVAAETQY; d_gene: NA; v_gene: TRBV28; j_gene: TRBJ2-5
CDR3aa: ASSRGSGRAGYTDTQY; d_gene: TRBD2; v_gene: TRBV5-4; j_gene: TRBJ2-3
CDR3aa: ASSLATSYGYT; d_gene: NA; v_gene: TRBV18; j_gene: TRBJ1-2
CDR3aa: ASSSRDYSSYNEQF; d_gene: TRBD2; v_gene: TRBV9; j_gene: TRBJ2-1
CDR3aa: ASSLNARGTTGELF; d_gene: NA; v_gene: TRBV7-3; j_gene: TRBJ2-2
CDR3aa: ASSVDRVSTGELF; d_gene: TRBD1; v_gene: TRBV2; j_gene: TRBJ2-2
CDR3aa: ASSTAGELF; d_gene: NA; v_gene: TRBV7-9; j_gene: TRBJ2-2
CDR3aa: ASSLGPGGDTQY; d_gene: NA; v_gene: TRBV19; j_gene: TRBJ2-3
CDR3aa: ASSLSSTSGSDEQF; d_gene: TRBD2; v_gene: TRBV27; j_gene: TRBJ2-1
CDR3aa: ASSSEGGTDTIY; d_gene: NA; v_gene: TRBV6-6; j_gene: TRBJ1-3
CDR3aa: ASSFDTQLAKNIQY; d_gene: NA; v_gene: TRBV7-2; j_gene: TRBJ2-4
CDR3aa: ASSLFSYEQY; d_gene: NA; v_gene: TRBV28; j_gene: TRBJ2-7